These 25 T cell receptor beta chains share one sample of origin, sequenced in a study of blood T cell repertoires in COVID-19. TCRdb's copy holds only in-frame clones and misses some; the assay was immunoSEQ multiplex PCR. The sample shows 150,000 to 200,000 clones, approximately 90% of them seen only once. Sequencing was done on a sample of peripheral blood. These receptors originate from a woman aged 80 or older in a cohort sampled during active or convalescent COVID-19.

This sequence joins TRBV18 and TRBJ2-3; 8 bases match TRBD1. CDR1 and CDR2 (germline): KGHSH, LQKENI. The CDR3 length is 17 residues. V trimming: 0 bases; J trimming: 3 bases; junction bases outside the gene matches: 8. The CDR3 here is CASSPPTDRVKTDTQYF. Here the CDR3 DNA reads TGTGCCAGCTCACCACCCACGGACAGGGTCAAAACAGATACGCAGTATTTT.

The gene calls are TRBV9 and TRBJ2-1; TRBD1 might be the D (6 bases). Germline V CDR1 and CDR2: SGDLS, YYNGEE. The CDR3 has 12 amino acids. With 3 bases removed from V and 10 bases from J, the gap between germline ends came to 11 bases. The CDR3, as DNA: TGTGCCAGCAGCGCGGTCAGGGGAGAGCAGTTCTTC. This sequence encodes CASSAVRGEQFF.

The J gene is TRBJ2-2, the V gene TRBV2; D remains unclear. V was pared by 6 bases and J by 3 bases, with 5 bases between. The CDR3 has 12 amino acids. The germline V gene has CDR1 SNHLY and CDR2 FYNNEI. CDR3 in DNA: TGTGCCAGCAGATTCGACACCGGGGAGCTGTTTTTT. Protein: CASRFDTGELFF.

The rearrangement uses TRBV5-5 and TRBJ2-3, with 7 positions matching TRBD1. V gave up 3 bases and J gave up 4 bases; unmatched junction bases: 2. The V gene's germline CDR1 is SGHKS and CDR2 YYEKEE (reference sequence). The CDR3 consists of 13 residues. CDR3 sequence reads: CASSSQGPDTQYF. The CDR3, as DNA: TGTGCCAGCAGCTCACAGGGGCCAGATACGCAGTATTTT.

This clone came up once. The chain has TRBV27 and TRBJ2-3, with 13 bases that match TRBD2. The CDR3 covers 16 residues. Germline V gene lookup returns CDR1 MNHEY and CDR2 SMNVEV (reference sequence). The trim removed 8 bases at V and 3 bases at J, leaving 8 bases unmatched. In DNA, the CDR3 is TGTGCCAGCGTCGGACTAGCGGGGGAGGGTACAGATACGCAGTATTTT. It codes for CASVGLAGEGTDTQYF.

In DNA, the CDR3 is TGTGCCAGCAGCTTAGCGCCCGGGTTAGGAAACACCATATATTTT. This encodes CASSLAPGLGNTIYF. The chain carries TRBV7-8 and TRBJ1-3; D not certain. The CDR3 is made up of 15 amino acids. V dropped 0 bases and J dropped 4 bases, with 10 bases sitting between them. Per germline, CDR1 SGHVS and CDR2 FQNEAQ.

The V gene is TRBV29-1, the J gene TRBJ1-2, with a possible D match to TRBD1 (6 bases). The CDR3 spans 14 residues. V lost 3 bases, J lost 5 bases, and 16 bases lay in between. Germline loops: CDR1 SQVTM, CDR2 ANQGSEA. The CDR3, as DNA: TGCAGCGTTGAGGGCCAGGGGAGAGGGTATGGCTACACCTTC. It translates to CSVEGQGRGYGYTF.

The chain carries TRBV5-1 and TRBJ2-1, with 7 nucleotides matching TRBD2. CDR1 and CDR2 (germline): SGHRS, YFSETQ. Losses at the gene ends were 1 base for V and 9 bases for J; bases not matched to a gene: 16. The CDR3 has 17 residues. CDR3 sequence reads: CASSLYLTSEAIREQFF. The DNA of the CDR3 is TGCGCCAGCAGCTTGTATTTAACTAGCGAGGCTATACGTGAGCAGTTCTTC.

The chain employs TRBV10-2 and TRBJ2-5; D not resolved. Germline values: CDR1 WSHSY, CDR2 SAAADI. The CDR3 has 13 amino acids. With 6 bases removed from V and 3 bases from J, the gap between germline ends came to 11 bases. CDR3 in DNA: TGCGCCAGCAGGAAAGGTGGAGAAGAGACCCAGTACTTC. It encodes CASRKGGEETQYF.

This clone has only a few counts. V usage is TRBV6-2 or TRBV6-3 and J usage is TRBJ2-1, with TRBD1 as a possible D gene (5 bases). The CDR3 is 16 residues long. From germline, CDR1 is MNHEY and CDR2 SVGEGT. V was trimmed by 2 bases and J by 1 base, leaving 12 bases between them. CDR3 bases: TGTGCCAGCAGTTACCCGCCAGGGCATTCCTACAATGAGCAGTTCTTC. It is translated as CASSYPPGHSYNEQFF.

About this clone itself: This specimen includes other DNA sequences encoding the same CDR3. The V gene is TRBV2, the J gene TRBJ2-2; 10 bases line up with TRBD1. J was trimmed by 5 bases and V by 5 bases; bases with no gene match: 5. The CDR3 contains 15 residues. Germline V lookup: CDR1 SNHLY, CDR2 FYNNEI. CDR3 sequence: CASSRQGAGTGELFF. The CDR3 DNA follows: TGTGCCAGCAGTAGACAGGGGGCCGGAACCGGGGAGCTGTTTTTT.

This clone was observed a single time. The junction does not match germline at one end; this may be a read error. CDR3: CASREVTGDGYTF. The CDR3, as DNA: TGTGCCAGCAGGGAAGTGACAGGGGATGGCTACACCTTC. The V call is TRBV6-1, the J call TRBJ1-2; 8 bases line up with TRBD1. There are 13 residues in the CDR3. Per the germline V gene, CDR1 is MNHNS and CDR2 is SASEGT.

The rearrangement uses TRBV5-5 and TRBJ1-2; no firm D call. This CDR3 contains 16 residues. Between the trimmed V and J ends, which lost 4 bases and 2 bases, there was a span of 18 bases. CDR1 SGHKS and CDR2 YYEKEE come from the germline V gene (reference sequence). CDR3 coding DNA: TGTGCCAGCAGCAACGACACGGGGAACGGGAACTATGGCTACACCTTC. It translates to CASSNDTGNGNYGYTF.

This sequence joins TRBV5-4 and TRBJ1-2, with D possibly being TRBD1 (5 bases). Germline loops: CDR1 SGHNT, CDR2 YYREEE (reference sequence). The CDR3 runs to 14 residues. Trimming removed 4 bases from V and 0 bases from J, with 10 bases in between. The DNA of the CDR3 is TGTGCCAGCAGCCCCGACAGAGCTAACTATGGCTACACCTTC. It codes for CASSPDRANYGYTF.

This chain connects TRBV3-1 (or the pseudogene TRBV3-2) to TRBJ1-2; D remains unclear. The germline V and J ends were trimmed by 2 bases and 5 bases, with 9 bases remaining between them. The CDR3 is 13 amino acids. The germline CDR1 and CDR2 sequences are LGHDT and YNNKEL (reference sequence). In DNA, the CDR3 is TGTGCCAGCAGCCAACCTCGGGATTATGGCTACACCTTC. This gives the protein CASSQPRDYGYTF.

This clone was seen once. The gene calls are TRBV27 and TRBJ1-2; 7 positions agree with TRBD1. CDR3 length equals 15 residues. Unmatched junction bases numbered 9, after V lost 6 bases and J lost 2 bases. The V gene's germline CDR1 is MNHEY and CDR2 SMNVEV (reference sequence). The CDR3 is CASRLGQATNYGYTF. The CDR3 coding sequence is TGTGCCAGCAGACTAGGACAGGCGACGAACTATGGCTACACCTTC.

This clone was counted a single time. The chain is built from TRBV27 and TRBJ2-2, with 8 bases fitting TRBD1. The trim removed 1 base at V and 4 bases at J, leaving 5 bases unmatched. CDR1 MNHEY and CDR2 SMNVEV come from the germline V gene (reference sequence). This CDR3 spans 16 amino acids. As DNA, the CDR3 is TGTGCCAGCAGTTTATTAGGCAGGGGGCGCACCGGGGAGCTGTTTTTT. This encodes CASSLLGRGRTGELFF.

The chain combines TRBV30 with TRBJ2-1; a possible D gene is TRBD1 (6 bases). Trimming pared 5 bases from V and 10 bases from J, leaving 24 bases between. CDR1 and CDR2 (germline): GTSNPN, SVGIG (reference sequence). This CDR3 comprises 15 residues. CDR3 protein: CAWSNGLQGVREQFF. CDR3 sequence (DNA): TGTGCCTGGTCAAATGGCTTACAGGGTGTGCGGGAGCAGTTCTTC.

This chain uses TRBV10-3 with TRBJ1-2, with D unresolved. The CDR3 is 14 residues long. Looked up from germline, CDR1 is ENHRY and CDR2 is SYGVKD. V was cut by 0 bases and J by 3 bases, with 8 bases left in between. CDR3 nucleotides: TGTGCCATCAGTGAGTCGGGCAGCTACTATGGCTACACCTTC. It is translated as CAISESGSYYGYTF.

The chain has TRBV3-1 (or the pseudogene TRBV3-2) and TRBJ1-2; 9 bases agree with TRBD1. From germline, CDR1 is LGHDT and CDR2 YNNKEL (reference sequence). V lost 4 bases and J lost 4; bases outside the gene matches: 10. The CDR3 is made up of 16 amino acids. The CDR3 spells CASSPPGQGFGYGYTF. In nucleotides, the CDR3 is TGTGCCAGCAGCCCACCGGGACAGGGCTTCGGCTATGGCTACACCTTC.

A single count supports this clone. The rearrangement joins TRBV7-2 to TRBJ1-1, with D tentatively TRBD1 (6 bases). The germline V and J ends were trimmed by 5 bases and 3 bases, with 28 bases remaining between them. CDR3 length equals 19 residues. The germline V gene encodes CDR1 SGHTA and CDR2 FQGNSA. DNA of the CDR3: TGTGCCAGCAGCCCATACCCGGGGGGCTCTAGGATATGGGACACTGAAGCTTTCTTT. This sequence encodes CASSPYPGGSRIWDTEAFF.

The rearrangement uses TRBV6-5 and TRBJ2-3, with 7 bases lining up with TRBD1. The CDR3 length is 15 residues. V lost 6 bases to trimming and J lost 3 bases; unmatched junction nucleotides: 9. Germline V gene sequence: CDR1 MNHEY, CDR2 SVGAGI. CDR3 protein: CASSRRDSWTDTQYF. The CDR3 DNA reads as TGTGCCAGCAGCCGCCGGGACAGTTGGACAGATACGCAGTATTTT.

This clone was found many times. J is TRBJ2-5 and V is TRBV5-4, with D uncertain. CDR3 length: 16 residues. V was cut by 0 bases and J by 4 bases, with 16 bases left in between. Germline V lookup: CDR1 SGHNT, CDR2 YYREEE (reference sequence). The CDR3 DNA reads TGTGCCAGCAGCTTGGCCTTGGCTAGGAGTACAGAGACCCAGTACTTC. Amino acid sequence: CASSLALARSTETQYF.

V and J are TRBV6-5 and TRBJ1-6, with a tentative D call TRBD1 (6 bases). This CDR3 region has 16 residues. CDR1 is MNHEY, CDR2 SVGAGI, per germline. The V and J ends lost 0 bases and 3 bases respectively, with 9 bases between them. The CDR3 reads CASSYSGAYYNSPLHF. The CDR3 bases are TGTGCCAGCAGTTACTCGGGGGCTTACTATAATTCACCCCTCCACTTT.

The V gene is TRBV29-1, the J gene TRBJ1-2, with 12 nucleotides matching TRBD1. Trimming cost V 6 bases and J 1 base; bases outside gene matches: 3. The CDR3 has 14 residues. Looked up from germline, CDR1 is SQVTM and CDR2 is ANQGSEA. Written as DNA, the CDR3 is TGCAGCGTCGGGACAGGGGGCCTTAACTATGGCTACACCTTC. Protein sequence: CSVGTGGLNYGYTF.